This T cell receptor (beta chain) was recorded in a study of T cell repertoires in cytomegalovirus infection (dated by TCRdb to between 2018 and 2020). Background for the entire study: Alongside well-studied HLA-B-restricted epitopes, the peptide stimulations were aimed at recently identified HLA-C-restricted CMV epitopes, whose presentation resists viral immunomodulation. The HLA type of each donor mattered for the analysis, because public TCR beta signatures pointed to carriage of CMV infection along with the matching HLA type.

From cysteine to phenylalanine, the CDR3 is 16 amino acids long. Kept here is only the CDR3 DNA, which spans 48 bases and is read in frame from base 1. Trimming at the junction amounts to 1 base on V and 7 bases on J, and the germline ends lie 17 bases apart. The CDR1 and CDR2 encoded by the germline V gene are LGHNA and YNFKEQ. With respect to this clonotype: Its binding antigen is unknown. No base qualities exist here, and no much larger clone lies one base off it.

Instrument on record: Illumina HiSeq 1500. TCRdb passed the public sequencing reads through fastp at Q25 and MiXCR, retaining productive beta sequences. Rows are unified per CDR3 protein, each entry keeping the most common DNA and genes. Present in this sample are 600,000 to 700,000 distinct CDR3 sequences, around 35% of which were seen just once. In total, the top ten clones hold 15% to 20% of the sample. Summary of the overall study and its limitations: The ex vivo response was dominated by HLA-C-restricted CMV-specific TCR beta clonotypes, which also provided the single most frequent clonotype in two of eight donors. Carriers of CMV infection plus the relevant HLA type were discriminated by the cumulative frequency of public TCR beta family members in the study cohort and in an independent roughly 400-donor cohort.

What the treatment or condition label conveys for this sample: in vitro stimulation with specific CMV peptide epitopes to enrich CMV-specific T cells. The material sequenced was cultured PBMCs, taken from culture after CMV antigen stimulation. This TCR was recovered from a human donor in good health (CMV status not recorded). Some clones in this sample may be carry-over from other donors' samples. The rearranged segments are TRBV4-2 and TRBJ2-1; 7 matching bases give a weak D call of TRBD2. The CDR3 corresponds to CASSQARGAEANEQFF. The sequenced DNA is TGTGCCAGCAGCCAAGCCCGGGGGGCCGAGGCGAATGAGCAGTTCTTC.